The source of this TCR beta chain is a study of lymphopenia after photon versus proton radiotherapy. Overall study results and limits: Under photons, naive T cells and diversity fell while effector/memory populations rose. Oligoclonal CD8+ Temra expansion after nadir drove photon patients' diversity drop.

Measured with immunoSEQ multiplex PCR; TCRdb has only the in-frame clones, and not every one. The sample shows about 3,800 clones, about two thirds of them seen only once. This clone turned up a few times. No antigen is known for it. The V and J ends lost 5 bases and 0 bases respectively, with 13 bases between them. Germline values: CDR1 SGHNT, CDR2 YENEEA. The CDR3 length is 16 residues. This clonotype was obtained from a man aged 80 or over with esophageal cancer. Sequences were derived from peripheral blood, sampled from a patient treated with proton-based radiotherapy. V usage is TRBV11-3 and J usage is TRBJ1-4; no firm D call. The DNA of the CDR3 is TGTGCCAGCAGCCCCGGGGTTTCTGCAACTAATGAAAAACTGTTTTTT. Translating it yields CASSPGVSATNEKLFF.